The T cell receptor beta chain under discussion was sequenced for a study of technical replicates of blood from a few donors. Assay: immunoSEQ multiplex PCR; the TCRdb copy retains only in-frame clones and omits some. The table records roughly 70,000 clones, roughly nine tenths of them present only once. This CDR3 has 12 residues. CDR1 is SQVTM and CDR2 is ANQGSEA in the germline V gene. Germline trimming cut 2 bases from V and 5 bases from J; bases unmatched to any gene: 2. What was sequenced was T cells isolated from PBMCs. The receptor's source is a human donor in good health. This chain joins TRBV29-1 and TRBJ2-5, with 7 bases identical to TRBD2. In nucleotides, the CDR3 is TGCAGCGTTGAACCGCGGGGGGAGACCCAGTACTTC. It translates to CSVEPRGETQYF.